These 23 T cell receptor beta chains were all obtained from the same sample, sequenced in a study of long-term antiretroviral therapy in people with HIV. Sequencing used immunoSEQ v3.0 at survey level. The data were produced by immunoSEQ multiplex PCR, yet TCRdb's version contains in-frame clones alone and is incomplete. The repertoire consists of under 50,000 clones, with approximately 87% occurring once and the leading ten covering under 5%. The sample was unsorted PBMCs, taken 1.2 years after starting antiretroviral therapy. All receptors come from a woman in her forties or fifties with HIV.

The chain links TRBV18 to TRBJ1-4; 7 positions match TRBD1. The V and J ends lost 3 bases and 8 bases, in that order; junction bases with no gene match: 9. Germline lookup yields CDR1 KGHSH and CDR2 LQKENI. This CDR3 has 15 amino acids. The CDR3 region has the DNA TGTGCCAGCTCACCTCCAGGGGGTTTGAACGAAAAACTGTTTTTT. Its translation is CASSPPGGLNEKLFF.

This sequence joins TRBV2 and TRBJ2-6; unclear D gene. The CDR3 is made up of 15 amino acids. In germline, CDR1 is SNHLY, CDR2 FYNNEI. The germline V and J ends were trimmed by 6 bases and 1 base, with 10 bases remaining between them. CDR3 DNA: TGTGCCAGCAGCCGATGGGGTTCTGGGGCCAACGTCCTGACTTTC. It specifies CASSRWGSGANVLTF.

The gene calls are TRBV9 and TRBJ2-2, with TRBD2 matching over 11 bases. Trimming removed 2 bases from V and 5 bases from J; junction bases left unmatched: 5. Per the germline V gene, CDR1 is SGDLS and CDR2 is YYNGEE. The CDR3 runs to 16 residues. Here the CDR3 DNA reads TGTGCCAGCAGCGTCACTAGCGGGGGTTTAACCGGGGAGCTGTTTTTT. Its translation: CASSVTSGGLTGELFF. The full variable domain, rest sourced from reference TRBV9 and TRBJ2-2, is DSGVTQTPKHLITATGQRVTLRCSPRSGDLSVYWYQQSLDQGLQFLIQYYNGEERAKGNILERFSAQQFPDLHSELNLSSLELGDSALYFCASSVTSGGLTGELFFGEGSRLTVL.

The chain couples TRBV6-5 to TRBJ2-7; either TRBD1 or TRBD2 may supply D (5 bases each). Trimming took off 6 bases at V and 6 bases at J, with 18 bases between the two ends. Germline V gene lookup returns CDR1 MNHEY and CDR2 SVGAGI. This CDR3 region has 14 residues. CDR3 loop: CASSRDPGMPEQYF. In nucleotides, the CDR3 is TGTGCCAGCAGCCGGGACCCGGGAATGCCCGAGCAGTACTTC.

This clone came up once. The gene calls are TRBV19 and TRBJ2-2; D perhaps matches TRBD1 (6 bases). Germline assignment: CDR1 LNHDA and CDR2 SQIVND (reference sequence). The CDR3 sequence is 15 residues long. Trimming pared 5 bases from V and 0 bases from J, leaving 10 bases between. CDR3 DNA: TGTGCCAGTAGTGCCACAGGGTCGAACACCGGGGAGCTGTTTTTT. Its protein is CASSATGSNTGELFF.

The chain is built from TRBV5-1 and TRBJ1-1; D is uncertain. The CDR3 sequence is 15 residues long. Looked up from germline, CDR1 is SGHRS and CDR2 is YFSETQ. V was clipped by 7 bases and J by 0 bases, with 16 bases between them. The CDR3 nucleotides read TGCGCCAGCGCTTCCGGAGGCCCCATGAACACTGAAGCTTTCTTT. Amino acids: CASASGGPMNTEAFF.

The V and J genes are TRBV21-1 and TRBJ2-1; the table's D call TRBD2 went unverified against the DNA. TRBV21-1 constitutes a pseudogene. The CDR3 is 16 amino acids. CDR3 nucleotide sequence: TGTGCCAGCAGCAAGGGGGGGGGTTCCAATTACAATGAGCAGTTCTTC. Protein product: CASSKGGGSNYNEQFF.

This chain connects TRBV9 to TRBJ1-2, with D possibly matching TRBD1 (6 bases). With 3 bases removed from V and 2 bases from J, the gap between germline ends came to 14 bases. CDR1 and CDR2 (germline): SGDLS, YYNGEE. The CDR3 extends over 15 amino acids. The CDR3 is CASSALTQGNYGYTF. CDR3 DNA sequence: TGTGCCAGCAGCGCCCTGACGCAGGGGAACTATGGCTACACCTTC.

The rearrangement joins TRBV5-1 to TRBJ2-7; 10 positions agree with TRBD2. Germline V gene lookup returns CDR1 SGHRS and CDR2 YFSETQ. The CDR3 has 17 amino acids. Trimming removed 4 bases from V and 5 bases from J; junction bases left unmatched: 15. This CDR3 reads CASSPRVAGGPPDEQYF. The CDR3 DNA reads TGCGCCAGCAGCCCGAGGGTAGCGGGGGGCCCACCGGACGAGCAGTACTTC.

The chain has TRBV5-1 and TRBJ1-1; 9 nucleotides line up with TRBD1. This CDR3 spans 13 amino acids. The V segment lost 2 bases and the J segment 7 bases; nucleotides outside the gene matches: 3. Germline-derived CDR1 and CDR2 are SGHRS and YFSETQ. The CDR3 here is CASSLGQGFEAFF. The DNA of the CDR3 is TGCGCCAGCAGCTTAGGACAGGGGTTTGAAGCTTTCTTT. Variable domain in full (rest from reference TRBV5-1 and TRBJ1-1): KAGVTQTPRYLIKTRGQQVTLSCSPISGHRSVSWYQQTPGQGLQFLFEYFSETQRNKGNFPGRFSGRQFSNSRSEMNVSTLELGDSALYLCASSLGQGFEAFFGQGTRLTVV.

The chain recombines TRBV5-1 with TRBJ1-4, with 8 positions matching TRBD1. CDR3 length equals 15 residues. The V gene's germline CDR1 is SGHRS and CDR2 YFSETQ. With 4 bases clipped from V and 3 bases from J, the junction kept 5 bases outside the gene matches. CDR3 sequence (DNA): TGCGCCAGCAGCGTGGACAGGGCTGCTAATGAAAAACTGTTTTTT. Amino acids: CASSVDRAANEKLFF. The complete variable domain, with remaining parts taken from reference TRBV5-1 and TRBJ1-4, reads KAGVTQTPRYLIKTRGQQVTLSCSPISGHRSVSWYQQTPGQGLQFLFEYFSETQRNKGNFPGRFSGRQFSNSRSEMNVSTLELGDSALYLCASSVDRAANEKLFFGSGTQLSVL.

The chain couples TRBV29-1 to TRBJ1-1; 10 nucleotides agree with TRBD1. Trimming took 8 bases from V and 4 from J; bases not matched to a gene: 7. In germline, CDR1 is SQVTM, CDR2 ANQGSEA. This CDR3 comprises 13 residues. CDR3 sequence: CSFKDRGPTEAFF. The CDR3 nucleotides are TGCAGCTTCAAAGACAGGGGGCCCACTGAAGCTTTCTTT.

The rearrangement links TRBV7-2 to TRBJ2-1; TRBD1 matches 7 bases. With V trimmed by 6 bases and J by 15 bases, 5 bases remained unmatched. The germline CDR1 and CDR2 sequences are SGHTA and FQGNSA. CDR3 length: 10 amino acids. CDR3 DNA sequence: TGTGCCAGCAGACGACAGGGTGGGTTCTTC. Protein product: CASRRQGGFF.

This chain joins TRBV5-6 and TRBJ2-5; D tentatively fits TRBD1 or TRBD2 (5 bases each). The germline V gene encodes CDR1 SGHDT and CDR2 YYEEEE. The V end lost 4 bases, the J end lost 5 bases, and 18 bases lay between the germline ends. CDR3 size: 15 residues. For the CDR3, the DNA is TGTGCCAGCAGCACTAGGACCGGGTCAGGGGAGACCCAGTACTTC. Its translation: CASSTRTGSGETQYF.

The genes are TRBV7-9 and TRBJ1-1, with 11 bases matching TRBD1. Per the germline V gene, CDR1 is SEHNR and CDR2 is FQNEAQ (reference sequence). Unmatched junction bases numbered 3, after V lost 5 bases and J lost 4 bases. This CDR3 region has 14 residues. In DNA form, the CDR3 reads TGTGCCAGCAGCGGACAGGGGGCGGGCACTGAAGCTTTCTTT. Protein product: CASSGQGAGTEAFF.

The chain links TRBV5-4 to TRBJ1-2; a possible D gene is TRBD1 (6 bases). Trimming shortened V by 4 bases and J by 2 bases, and 12 bases separated the two germline ends. The germline V gene has CDR1 SGHNT and CDR2 YYREEE (reference sequence). The CDR3 covers 14 residues. CDR3 in DNA: TGTGCCAGCAGCCCGCCGGGGGCCAACTATGGCTACACCTTC. Protein: CASSPPGANYGYTF.

This chain uses TRBV5-1 with TRBJ2-7, with TRBD1 matching over 10 bases. The J segment lost 8 bases and the V segment lost 0 bases, leaving 5 bases of the junction unmatched. Germline CDR1 SGHRS, CDR2 YFSETQ. This CDR3 has 14 residues. The CDR3 region is CASSLGQGAIKQYF. For the CDR3, the DNA is TGCGCCAGCAGCTTGGGACAGGGGGCGATTAAGCAGTACTTC.

The rearrangement uses TRBV18 and TRBJ1-1; unclear D gene. The CDR3 consists of 15 residues. Between the trimmed V and J ends, which lost 2 bases and 1 base, there was a span of 11 bases. Germline V lookup: CDR1 KGHSH, CDR2 LQKENI. DNA for the CDR3: TGTGCCAGCTCACCAACGAGAGACCCGAACACTGAAGCTTTCTTT. This gives the protein CASSPTRDPNTEAFF.

The CDR3 DNA follows: TGTGCCAGCAGCTTAGGGACAGTGAGGGCCTCACCCCTCCACTTT. This encodes CASSLGTVRASPLHF. The rearrangement joins TRBV11-2 to TRBJ1-6; D might be TRBD1 (6 bases). The V gene's germline CDR1 is SGHAT and CDR2 FQNNGV. The V end was cut by 1 base, the J end by 10 bases, with 14 bases between. The CDR3 is 15 amino acids.

This chain uses TRBV7-2 with TRBJ2-2; D unresolved. Germline values: CDR1 SGHTA, CDR2 FQGNSA. The CDR3 consists of 13 residues. V gave up 2 bases and J gave up 5 bases, with 6 bases separating them. Written as DNA, the CDR3 is TGTGCCAGCAGCTTACTTAAGACCGGGGAGCTGTTTTTT. Protein: CASSLLKTGELFF.

In its sample, this clone was seen once. The chain employs TRBV5-1 and TRBJ2-3, with no clear D. The germline gives CDR1 SGHRS, CDR2 YFSETQ. CDR3 size: 16 residues. Trimming cost V 2 bases and J 0 bases, with 13 bases left between them. The CDR3 coding sequence is TGCGCCAGCAGCTTACGGAGCGAATCTAGCACAGATACGCAGTATTTT. This encodes CASSLRSESSTDTQYF.

The chain employs TRBV21-1 and TRBJ1-3. TRBV21-1 is recorded as a pseudogene. The CDR3 loop spans 19 amino acids. As DNA, the CDR3 is TGTGCCAGCAGCAAAAGAGCATTCGGGACCCTACCCTCTGGAAACACCATATATTTT. It translates to CASSKRAFGTLPSGNTIYF.

This clone came up once. The rearrangement joins TRBV5-1 to TRBJ2-6; D is uncertain. Germline lookup yields CDR1 SGHRS and CDR2 YFSETQ. This CDR3 contains 14 residues. Trimming cost V 3 bases and J 1 base, with 5 bases left between them. The CDR3 loop is CASSSASGANVLTF. For the CDR3, the DNA is TGCGCCAGCAGCTCGGCGTCTGGGGCCAACGTCCTGACTTTC. The full variable domain, with the rest looked up from reference TRBV5-1 and TRBJ2-6, is KAGVTQTPRYLIKTRGQQVTLSCSPISGHRSVSWYQQTPGQGLQFLFEYFSETQRNKGNFPGRFSGRQFSNSRSEMNVSTLELGDSALYLCASSSASGANVLTFGAGSRLTVL.